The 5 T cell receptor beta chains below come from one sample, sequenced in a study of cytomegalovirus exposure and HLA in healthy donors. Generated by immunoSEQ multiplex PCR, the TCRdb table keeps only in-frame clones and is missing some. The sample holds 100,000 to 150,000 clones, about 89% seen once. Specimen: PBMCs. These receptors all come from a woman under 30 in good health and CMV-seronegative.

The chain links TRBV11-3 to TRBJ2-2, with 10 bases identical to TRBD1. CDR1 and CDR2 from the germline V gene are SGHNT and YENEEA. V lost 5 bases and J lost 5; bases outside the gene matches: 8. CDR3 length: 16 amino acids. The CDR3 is CASSPDRDRGTGELFF. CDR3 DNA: TGTGCCAGCAGCCCCGACAGGGACAGGGGAACCGGGGAGCTGTTTTTT.

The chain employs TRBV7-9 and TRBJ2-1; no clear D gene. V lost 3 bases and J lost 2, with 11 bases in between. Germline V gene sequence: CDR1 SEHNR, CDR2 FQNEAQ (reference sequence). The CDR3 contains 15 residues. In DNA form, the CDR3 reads TGTGCCAGCAGCTTTGTCGAAGCTGCCTACAATGAGCAGTTCTTC. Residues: CASSFVEAAYNEQFF.

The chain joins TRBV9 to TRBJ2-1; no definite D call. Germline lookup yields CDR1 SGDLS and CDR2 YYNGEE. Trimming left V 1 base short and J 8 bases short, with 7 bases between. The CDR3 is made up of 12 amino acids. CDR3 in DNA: TGTGCCAGCAGCGTATTGGCCCATGAGCAGTTCTTC. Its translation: CASSVLAHEQFF.

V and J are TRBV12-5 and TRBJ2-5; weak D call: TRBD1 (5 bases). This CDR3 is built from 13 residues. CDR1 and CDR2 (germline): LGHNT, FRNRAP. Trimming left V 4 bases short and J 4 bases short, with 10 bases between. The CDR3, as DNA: TGTGCTAGTGGTTCAGGGCAATCAGAGACCCAGTACTTC. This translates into CASGSGQSETQYF.

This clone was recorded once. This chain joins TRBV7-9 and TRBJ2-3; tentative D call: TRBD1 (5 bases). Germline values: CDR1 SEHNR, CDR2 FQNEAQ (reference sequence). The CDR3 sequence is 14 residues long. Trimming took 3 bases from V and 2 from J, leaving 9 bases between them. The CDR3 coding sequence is TGTGCCAGCAGCTTCGACAGAACCACAGATACGCAGTATTTT. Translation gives CASSFDRTTDTQYF. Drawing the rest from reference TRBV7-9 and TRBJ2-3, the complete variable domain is DTGVSQNPRHKITKRGQNVTFRCDPISEHNRLYWYRQTLGQGPEFLTYFQNEAQLEKSRLLSDRFSAERPKGSFSTLEIQRTEQGDSAMYLCASSFDRTTDTQYFGPGTRLTVL.